The 27 T cell receptor beta chains below all came from one sample that was sequenced in a study of blood T cells in healthy people across ages. It was with a sample-barcoded 5' primer and a J-beta primer mix that a second PCR of roughly 7 to 12 cycles was run. TCRdb fed the 5' RACE reads into MiXCR, producing one record per CDR3 protein. The sample records 1.5 million to 2 million distinct CDR3 sequences, 28% being singletons. The sample taken for sequencing was blood. Receptors originate from a woman aged 25 to 39 in good health.

Here the CDR3 DNA reads TGTGCCAGCAGCTTAGAGGAGGGAAATTCGGCAGATACGCAGTATTTT. Its protein is CASSLEEGNSADTQYF. The V and J genes are TRBV7-6 and TRBJ2-3; tentative D call: TRBD2 (6 bases). Looked up from germline, CDR1 is SGHVS and CDR2 is FNYEAQ. This CDR3 has 16 amino acids. Trimming removed 1 base at V and 4 bases at J, with 15 bases between.

This chain links TRBV9 with TRBJ2-3; 9 bases align to TRBD2. Germline loops: CDR1 SGDLS, CDR2 YYNGEE. The CDR3 covers 16 residues. J was trimmed by 1 base and V by 3 bases; bases with no gene match: 6. The DNA of the CDR3 is TGTGCCAGCAGCGCCCGACGACTAGCGGGCACAGATACGCAGTATTTT. Amino acids: CASSARRLAGTDTQYF.

The chain is built from TRBV7-2 and TRBJ2-5; TRBD2 agrees at 9 bases. Germline CDR1 SGHTA, CDR2 FQGNSA. V trimming: 5 bases; J trimming: 9 bases; junction bases outside the gene matches: 16. The CDR3 extends over 16 amino acids. The CDR3 region is CASSPSPPGGGGAQYF. The CDR3 nucleotides read TGTGCCAGCAGCCCAAGCCCCCCGGGGGGCGGGGGGGCCCAGTACTTC.

Concerning this clonotype: This may be a read error, as it is one base from a much larger clone. The chain employs TRBV29-1 and TRBJ2-1; D gene unclear. Between the trimmed V and J ends, which lost 7 bases and 13 bases, there was a span of 20 bases. CDR1 is SQVTM, CDR2 ANQGSEA, per germline. There are 12 residues in the CDR3. CDR3 bases: TGCAGCGCTGTGAACGGGTCCCACTTTCAGTTCTTC. Translation: CSAVNGSHFQFF.

This clonotype was picked up many times. The chain combines TRBV5-1 with TRBJ2-5; possibly TRBD2 for D (6 bases). The CDR3 contains 13 residues. Trimming stripped 0 bases from V and 5 bases from J, with 8 bases between. The germline gives CDR1 SGHRS, CDR2 YFSETQ. CDR3: CASSLGEDETQYF. CDR3 DNA: TGCGCCAGCAGCTTGGGGGAGGATGAGACCCAGTACTTC.

This clonotype has at least ten counts. The gene calls are TRBV4-3 and TRBJ2-3, with D hard to call. Germline lookup yields CDR1 LGHNA and CDR2 YSLEER. The CDR3 extends over 14 amino acids. V gave up 5 bases and J gave up 6 bases, with 15 bases separating them. CDR3 amino acids: CASSARPPPDTQYF. The DNA for the CDR3 is TGCGCCAGCAGCGCCCGACCACCCCCCGATACGCAGTATTTT.

This clonotype was recorded at least ten times. The rearrangement joins TRBV29-1 to TRBJ2-7; TRBD1 matches at 7 bases. CDR1 and CDR2 from the germline V gene are SQVTM and ANQGSEA. This CDR3 contains 13 residues. V was clipped by 3 bases and J by 6 bases; unmatched bases: 8. The CDR3 loop is CSVDRDRAGEQYF. The CDR3 nucleotides are TGCAGCGTTGACAGAGACAGGGCCGGCGAGCAGTACTTC.

This clonotype showed up just a few times. This chain connects TRBV20-1 to TRBJ2-1; D possibly corresponds to TRBD2 (6 bases). This CDR3 has 16 residues. Trimming left V 0 bases short and J 2 bases short, with 14 bases between. Germline V gene sequence: CDR1 DFQATT, CDR2 SNEGSKA (reference sequence). The CDR3, as DNA: TGCAGTGCTAGAGATCAACGGCGGGATCCCTACAATGAGCAGTTCTTC. Translating it yields CSARDQRRDPYNEQFF.

The V gene is TRBV28, the J gene TRBJ2-1; 9 positions agree with TRBD2. V shed 8 bases and J 4 bases; nucleotides not matched to a gene: 9. The V gene's germline CDR1 is MDHEN and CDR2 SYDVKM. This CDR3 region has 15 residues. CDR3 nucleotides: TGTGCCAGCCTGCGACAGGGACTAGCTTACAATGAGCAGTTCTTC. This sequence encodes CASLRQGLAYNEQFF.

The table lists this clonotype with many counts. The chain recombines TRBV5-1 with TRBJ2-5; D may be TRBD1 (5 bases). Trimming stripped 0 bases from V and 4 bases from J, with 13 bases between. CDR1 is SGHRS and CDR2 is YFSETQ in the germline V gene. The CDR3 is 15 amino acids. CDR3 region: CASSLGAGQRETQYF. The DNA for the CDR3 is TGCGCCAGCAGCTTGGGGGCAGGGCAACGAGAGACCCAGTACTTC.

The rearrangement links TRBV7-2 to TRBJ2-3; D might be TRBD1 or TRBD2, each matching 6 bases. The CDR3 consists of 15 residues. The V gene lost 0 bases and the J gene lost 5 bases, with 12 bases spanning the gap. Looked up from germline, CDR1 is SGHTA and CDR2 is FQGNSA. The CDR3 nucleotides read TGTGCCAGCAGCTTAGCGACGGGGGCACAAGATACGCAGTATTTT. It yields the protein CASSLATGAQDTQYF.

This clonotype was picked up a small number of times. The chain joins TRBV10-3 to TRBJ1-2; 7 bases fit TRBD1. The V segment lost 5 bases and the J segment 2 bases; nucleotides outside the gene matches: 11. Germline V lookup: CDR1 ENHRY, CDR2 SYGVKD. This CDR3 is 16 amino acids long. CDR3 residues: CAISSEGGGRNYGYTF. The CDR3 bases are TGTGCCATCAGTTCAGAGGGAGGGGGCCGGAACTATGGCTACACCTTC.

In DNA form, the CDR3 reads TGTGCCACCAGCACAAAGCCACAGGGAGCTGGGGCCAACGTCCTGACTTTC. Its translation is CATSTKPQGAGANVLTF. This chain links TRBV15 with TRBJ2-6; tentatively, D is TRBD1 (6 bases). The CDR3 covers 17 residues. CDR1 is LNHNV, CDR2 YYDKDF, per germline (reference sequence). V gave up 4 bases and J gave up 2 bases, with 15 bases separating them.

The sample holds many counts of this clonotype. The chain couples TRBV9 to TRBJ2-1; D ambiguous. The germline V gene encodes CDR1 SGDLS and CDR2 YYNGEE. The CDR3 is 13 amino acids. Trimming left V 1 base short and J 5 bases short, with 7 bases between. CDR3 sequence: CASSVRPDNEQFF. CDR3 nucleotide sequence: TGTGCCAGCAGCGTACGACCGGACAATGAGCAGTTCTTC.

This chain uses TRBV10-1 with TRBJ1-5, with TRBD1 matching 8 bases. V dropped 5 bases and J dropped 2; count of bases not matched to a gene: 5. The length of the CDR3 is 15 residues. The germline V gene encodes CDR1 WNHNN and CDR2 SYGVQD (reference sequence). CDR3 amino acids: CASSYRQGRNQPQHF. The CDR3 bases are TGCGCCAGCAGTTATCGACAGGGGCGCAATCAGCCCCAGCATTTT.

The V gene is TRBV20-1, the J gene TRBJ2-1; TRBD2 matches at 11 bases. The CDR3 is 14 residues long. CDR1 and CDR2 from the germline V gene are DFQATT and SNEGSKA (reference sequence). V trimming: 6 bases; J trimming: 5 bases; junction bases outside the gene matches: 6. CDR3: CSANSGGANNEQFF. The CDR3 region has the DNA TGCAGTGCAAATAGCGGGGGGGCTAACAATGAGCAGTTCTTC.

V is TRBV29-1 and J is TRBJ2-5; D may be TRBD2 (7 bases). V lost 6 bases to trimming and J lost 3 bases, with 14 bases between them. From germline, CDR1 is SQVTM and CDR2 ANQGSEA. The CDR3 length is 13 residues. For the CDR3, the DNA is TGCAGCGTCGGGGGGACATCCGAAGAGACCCAGTACTTC. Residues: CSVGGTSEETQYF.

This clonotype was seen a few times. V usage is TRBV7-9 and J usage is TRBJ2-7; tentative D call: TRBD1 (6 bases). Germline CDR1 SEHNR, CDR2 FQNEAQ (reference sequence). V lost 7 bases and J lost 3, with 16 bases in between. The CDR3 has 14 amino acids. In nucleotides, the CDR3 is TGTGCCAGCACCGAAACAGGGACGGTCTACGAGCAGTACTTC. Protein: CASTETGTVYEQYF.

The rearrangement joins TRBV20-1 to TRBJ2-7, with TRBD1 matching over 11 bases. The CDR3 is 14 residues long. Looked up from germline, CDR1 is DFQATT and CDR2 is SNEGSKA (reference sequence). V shed 4 bases, J shed 6 bases, and the junction held 8 bases outside the gene matches. The CDR3 DNA reads as TGCAGTGCTAAATCAAGGGACAGGGGGGGCGAGCAGTACTTC. Amino acids: CSAKSRDRGGEQYF.

A single count supports this clonotype. A read error may explain this, as a much larger clone is one base away. The rearrangement links TRBV5-1 to TRBJ2-5; D gene uncertain. The J call is uncertain, as TRBJ2-7 better fits the DNA end. Germline values: CDR1 SGHRS, CDR2 YFSETQ. The CDR3 has 14 residues. The CDR3 nucleotides are TGCGCCAGCAGGTCGTCTAACGGCGGCTACGAGCAGTACTTC. It codes for CASRSSNGGYEQYF.

The chain employs TRBV6-6 and TRBJ2-3; D could derive from TRBD1 or TRBD2 (5 bases each). V lost 1 base and J 5 bases, leaving 16 bases between the germline ends. CDR1 MNHNY and CDR2 SVGAGI come from the germline V gene (reference sequence). The CDR3 is 16 amino acids. The CDR3 spells CASSYFGDPRGDTQYF. CDR3 DNA: TGTGCCAGCAGTTACTTCGGGGACCCAAGGGGAGATACGCAGTATTTT.

The V gene is TRBV7-6, the J gene TRBJ1-1; 12 positions match TRBD1. V dropped 5 bases and J dropped 1; count of bases not matched to a gene: 8. This CDR3 is 17 amino acids long. Germline V gives CDR1 SGHVS, CDR2 FNYEAQ. The CDR3 DNA sequence: TGTGCCAGCAGCGCTCAGGGGACAGGGGGCCCGAACACTGAAGCTTTCTTT. This encodes CASSAQGTGGPNTEAFF. Full variable domain (missing parts from reference TRBV7-6 and TRBJ1-1): GAGVSQSPRYKVTKRGQDVALRCDPISGHVSLYWYRQALGQGPEFLTYFNYEAQQDKSGLPNDRFSAERPEGSISTLTIQRTEQRDSAMYRCASSAQGTGGPNTEAFFGQGTRLTVV.

The genes are TRBV4-1 and TRBJ1-6; no firm D call. This CDR3 spans 16 amino acids. V lost 0 bases, J lost 7 bases, and 13 bases lay in between. CDR1 and CDR2 (germline): MGHRA, YSYEKL. The CDR3 bases are TGCGCCAGCAGCCAAGAAGTGGCCCTAGGGAATTCACCCCTCCACTTT. This gives the protein CASSQEVALGNSPLHF.

This clonotype was counted between two and nine times. The V gene is TRBV28, the J gene TRBJ2-1, with D unresolved. Between the trimmed V and J ends, which lost 7 bases and 6 bases, there was a span of 22 bases. Germline V gene data show CDR1 as MDHEN and CDR2 as SYDVKM. The CDR3 runs 16 residues. In nucleotides, the CDR3 is TGTGCCAGCACCCTCCGAAGATCAGTGCCTTTCAATGAGCAGTTCTTC. Translating gives CASTLRRSVPFNEQFF.

This clonotype was detected only a few times. This sequence joins TRBV20-1 and TRBJ2-5; TRBD2 matches at 8 bases. Per germline, CDR1 DFQATT and CDR2 SNEGSKA (reference sequence). The junction had 9 bases not matched to a gene; V was cut back by 1 base and J by 5 bases. The CDR3 runs 15 residues. The CDR3 sequence is CSARAPGGGVETQYF. The CDR3, as DNA: TGCAGTGCTAGAGCCCCGGGAGGGGGGGTTGAGACCCAGTACTTC.

The gene calls are TRBV5-5 and TRBJ1-2; 8 bases match TRBD1. Germline trimming cut 0 bases from V and 6 bases from J; bases unmatched to any gene: 4. The CDR3 is made up of 14 amino acids. From germline, CDR1 is SGHKS and CDR2 YYEKEE (reference sequence). In DNA, the CDR3 is TGTGCCAGCAGCTTGGACAGGGGGGCCGATGGCTACACCTTC. Its translation is CASSLDRGADGYTF. The complete variable domain, with remaining parts taken from reference TRBV5-5 and TRBJ1-2, reads DAGVTQSPTHLIKTRGQQVTLRCSPISGHKSVSWYQQVLGQGPQFIFQYYEKEERGRGNFPDRFSARQFPNYSSELNVNALLLGDSALYLCASSLDRGADGYTFGSGTRLTVV.

This clonotype was seen repeatedly, ten times or more. J is TRBJ1-2 and V is TRBV4-3, with no clear D. Germline CDR1 reads LGHNA; CDR2 reads YSLEER. V was clipped by 0 bases and J by 5 bases, with 16 bases between them. The CDR3 consists of 16 residues. The CDR3 DNA is TGCGCCAGCAGCCAAGATCTTAGAGGCGGGGAGTATGGCTACACCTTC. As protein: CASSQDLRGGEYGYTF.